This T cell receptor (beta chain) was retrieved from a study of OX40 agonist ivuxolimab in advanced cancers. Only in-frame clones appear in the TCRdb table, and some are missing; sequencing was by immunoSEQ multiplex PCR. The sample has roughly 64,000 clones, approximately 84% seen once. V lost 3 bases and J lost 4, with 12 bases in between. The germline V gene has CDR1 GTSNPN and CDR2 SVGIG (reference sequence). This CDR3 comprises 13 residues. This chain uses TRBV30 with TRBJ1-1; a possible D gene is TRBD1 (6 bases). The sequencing used CD4+ or CD8+ T cells sorted from blood, collected in a trial of the OX40 agonist ivuxolimab. The receptor comes from an adult with an advanced solid tumor such as melanoma, head and neck, liver or kidney cancer. For the CDR3, the DNA is TGTGCCTGGAGCCTCGGGGGGCCCACTGAAGCTTTCTTT. It specifies CAWSLGGPTEAFF.